This T cell receptor beta chain was captured by sequencing in a study of blood T cell repertoires in COVID-19. The overall study: Samples representing acute and convalescent COVID-19 were sourced from the United States, Italy and Spain. T cells, B-cell-depleted T cells, or PBMCs provided the cDNA or gDNA that served as material.

The CDR3 covers 14 residues. CDR1 and CDR2 from the germline V gene are SNHLY and FYNNEI. Germline trimming cut 6 bases from V and 4 bases from J; bases unmatched to any gene: 7. Per the original methods: Estimation of nucleated cell counts relied on the amplification of reference gene primers. The repertoire was sequenced with immunoSEQ multiplex PCR; TCRdb's copy has only in-frame clones and lacks some. Clone size and V and J calls were adopted from that table, with D and trimming inferred from the DNA. The table shows 130,000 to 150,000 clones, with around 83% occurring only once. The rearrangement uses TRBV2 and TRBJ1-1; 8 nucleotides line up with TRBD1. The TCR was taken from a man in his sixties with active or convalescent COVID-19. Sequencing was done on a sample of peripheral blood. CDR3 in amino acids: CASSEDRAGTEAFF. The CDR3 DNA follows: TGTGCCAGCAGCGAGGACAGGGCGGGCACTGAAGCTTTCTTT. Filled out from reference TRBV2 and TRBJ1-1, the complete variable domain reads EPEVTQTPSHQVTQMGQEVILRCVPISNHLYFYWYRQILGQKVEFLVSFYNNEISEKSEIFDDQFSVERPDGSNFTLKIRSTKLEDSAMYFCASSEDRAGTEAFFGQGTRLTVV.